Following are 14 T cell receptor beta chains from one sample sequenced in a study of T-cell reconstitution after alpha-beta-depleted transplantation in children. Researchers prepared the TCRbeta library using unique molecular identifiers, the study reports. TCRdb independently ran MiXCR on the PCR reads; one entry per CDR3 protein. The profile shows roughly 670,000 distinct CDR3 sequences, around 13% of them singletons. The sample consisted of PBMCs, taken before TCRalphabeta/CD19-depleted stem cell transplant. These receptors came from a girl aged 2-10 years with congenital amegakaryocytic thrombocytopenia, due to receive a stem cell transplant.

This clonotype was seen only a few times. The V and J genes are TRBV12-3 or TRBV12-4 and TRBJ2-1; 10 nucleotides align to TRBD2. The CDR3 sequence is 14 residues long. J gave up 10 bases and V 6 bases, and 9 bases lay outside the gene matches. CDR3: CASSTGLAGEEQFF. The CDR3 bases are TGTGCCAGCAGCACAGGTCTAGCGGGAGAGGAGCAGTTCTTC.

This clonotype was detected ten times or more. The genes are TRBV4-1 and TRBJ1-6, with D tentatively TRBD1 (6 bases). Trimming stripped 4 bases from V and 6 bases from J, with 13 bases between. CDR3 length equals 15 residues. Germline V gene lookup returns CDR1 MGHRA and CDR2 YSYEKL. The CDR3 bases are TGCGCCAGCAGCCGGGGAAAGGACAGTAATTCACCCCTCCACTTT. Protein sequence: CASSRGKDSNSPLHF.

The V gene is TRBV7-3, the J gene TRBJ2-1, with D unclear. V was cut by 4 bases and J by 7 bases, with 11 bases left in between. Germline V lookup: CDR1 SGHTA, CDR2 FQGTGA. The CDR3 totals 13 residues. The CDR3 coding sequence is TGTGCCAGCAGCTCACTCCTGTCTAATGAGCAGTTCTTC. Translated, it gives CASSSLLSNEQFF.

With regard to this clonotype: A much larger clone sits a single nucleotide away, making a read error possible. The rearrangement links TRBV15 to TRBJ2-1; D unclear. In germline, CDR1 is LNHNV, CDR2 YYDKDF (reference sequence). CDR3 size: 13 residues. Here the CDR3 reads CVTSFGEDNEQFF. The CDR3 nucleotides are TGTGTCACCAGCTTTGGCGAGGACAATGAGCAGTTCTTC.

V usage is TRBV16 and J usage is TRBJ2-1; D gene ambiguous. Germline lookup yields CDR1 KGHSY and CDR2 FQNENV. V was trimmed by 2 bases and J by 7 bases, leaving 12 bases between them. The CDR3 is 14 amino acids. DNA of the CDR3: TGTGCCAGCAGCCAAAATTGGGTATCAAATGAGCAGTTCTTC. Translating gives CASSQNWVSNEQFF.

The chain recombines TRBV2 with TRBJ1-2; TRBD1 is a possible D gene (6 bases). The ends were cut back, 10 bases at V and 8 bases at J, with 14 bases in the middle. Germline V gene data show CDR1 as SNHLY and CDR2 as FYNNEI. The CDR3 sequence is 11 residues long. The CDR3 region has the DNA TGTGCCACCGTGACAGGCCCGGGCTACACCTTC. This gives the protein CATVTGPGYTF.

This clonotype was seen ten or more times. The chain has TRBV20-1 and TRBJ2-2; no definite D call. Germline V lookup: CDR1 DFQATT, CDR2 SNEGSKA (reference sequence). The V end lost 4 bases, the J end lost 2 bases, and 8 bases lay between the germline ends. CDR3 length: 13 amino acids. For the CDR3, the DNA is TGCAGTGCTAACAGCCCAAACACCGGGGAGCTGTTTTTT. Its translation: CSANSPNTGELFF.

The rearrangement joins TRBV29-1 to TRBJ1-1; 7 bases fit TRBD1. This CDR3 has 13 amino acids. Germline-derived CDR1 and CDR2 are SQVTM and ANQGSEA. Losses at the gene ends were 3 bases for V and 10 bases for J; bases not matched to a gene: 11. CDR3 DNA: TGCAGCGTTGACATACAGACAGGGCTCGGAGCTTTCTTT. Protein product: CSVDIQTGLGAFF.

The sample holds a few counts of this clonotype. The V gene is TRBV4-1, the J gene TRBJ2-7; TRBD2 agrees at 9 bases. V lost 7 bases and J lost 7; bases outside the gene matches: 14. The CDR3 loop spans 15 amino acids. Germline V gives CDR1 MGHRA, CDR2 YSYEKL. The chain's CDR3 is CASMRRLLAGEEQYF. In nucleotides, the CDR3 is TGCGCCAGCATGAGGCGTTTGTTAGCGGGAGAAGAGCAGTACTTC.

With respect to this clonotype: This may arise from a read error, as a much more abundant clone is one base away. The chain couples TRBV12-3 or TRBV12-4 to TRBJ2-7; TRBD2 matches at 7 bases. This CDR3 is 15 amino acids long. In nucleotides, the CDR3 is TGTGCCAGCAGTCCCCCTACGGGAGGACTCTACGAGCAGTGCTTC. This encodes CASSPPTGGLYEQCF.

In its sample, this clonotype was seen once. The V and J genes are TRBV20-1 and TRBJ2-1; possibly TRBD1 or TRBD2 for D (5 bases each). The V and J ends lost 5 bases and 6 bases respectively, with 17 bases between them. Germline lookup yields CDR1 DFQATT and CDR2 SNEGSKA (reference sequence). This CDR3 has 14 amino acids. The CDR3 sequence: CSAPSDTGGNEQFF. The CDR3 region has the DNA TGCAGTGCTCCTTCCGACACTGGGGGCAATGAGCAGTTCTTC.

The V call is TRBV12-3 or TRBV12-4, the J call TRBJ2-1, with TRBD1 identical over 7 bases. Germline trimming cut 6 bases from V and 6 bases from J; bases unmatched to any gene: 14. There are 16 residues in the CDR3. The CDR3 region has the DNA TGTGCCAGCAGAAATCTCCGTGGGCCAGGGGGCAATGAGCAGTTCTTC. Translation gives CASRNLRGPGGNEQFF.

This clonotype was counted between two and nine times. This chain joins TRBV5-6 and TRBJ1-2, with D possibly TRBD1 on 5 matching bases. Germline CDR1 is SGHDT and CDR2 is YYEEEE. This CDR3 has 15 amino acids. V was shortened by 5 bases and J by 4 bases, with 18 bases between the two germline ends. The DNA for the CDR3 is TGTGCCAGCAGACTGGGGACGGGGATTACCTATGGCTACACCTTC. Translated, it gives CASRLGTGITYGYTF.

This clonotype was detected many times. This chain joins TRBV12-3 or TRBV12-4 and TRBJ1-6, with TRBD1 matching over 7 bases. This CDR3 is 14 amino acids long. V was pared by 5 bases and J by 7 bases, with 5 bases of the junction left unmatched. The CDR3 loop is CASSPGQRNSPLHF. The CDR3 nucleotides are TGTGCCAGCAGTCCGGGACAGCGAAATTCACCCCTCCACTTT.